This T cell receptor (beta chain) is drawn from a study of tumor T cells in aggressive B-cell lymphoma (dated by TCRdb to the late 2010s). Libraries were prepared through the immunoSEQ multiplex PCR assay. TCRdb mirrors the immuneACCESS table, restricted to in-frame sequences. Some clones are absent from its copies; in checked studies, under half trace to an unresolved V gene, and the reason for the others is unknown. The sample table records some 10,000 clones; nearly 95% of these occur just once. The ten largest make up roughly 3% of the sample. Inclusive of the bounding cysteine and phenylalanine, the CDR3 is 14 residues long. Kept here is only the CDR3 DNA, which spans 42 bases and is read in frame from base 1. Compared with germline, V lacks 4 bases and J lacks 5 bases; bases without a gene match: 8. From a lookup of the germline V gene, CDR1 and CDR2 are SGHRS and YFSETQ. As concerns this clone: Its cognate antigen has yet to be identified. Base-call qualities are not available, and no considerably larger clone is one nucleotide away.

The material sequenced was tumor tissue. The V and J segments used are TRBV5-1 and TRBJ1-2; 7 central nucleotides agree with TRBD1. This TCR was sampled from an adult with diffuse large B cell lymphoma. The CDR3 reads CASSARDSSYGYTF. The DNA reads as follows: TGCGCCAGCAGCGCCAGGGACAGTTCGTATGGCTACACCTTC.